Shown below are 24 T cell receptor beta chains from a single sample sequenced in a study of shared clonotypes between healthy human individuals. TCRdb's copy holds only in-frame clones and misses some; the assay was immunoSEQ multiplex PCR. The sample consists of about 1.1 million clones, approximately 80% of them appearing once. Specimen: memory CD4+ T cells from PBMCs. The subset: CD45RA-negative fraction. The origin of the receptors is a man younger than 35 in good health. Some clones in this sample may be carry-over from other donors' samples.

The V gene is TRBV27, the J gene TRBJ2-7; unclear D gene. Between the trimmed V and J ends, which lost 7 bases and 9 bases, there was a span of 7 bases. The CDR3 has 9 amino acids. Germline V gene lookup returns CDR1 MNHEY and CDR2 SMNVEV (reference sequence). CDR3 sequence: CASTPLQYF. The CDR3 DNA is TGTGCCAGCACTCCATTGCAGTACTTC.

For this clone: An end of the junction does not agree with germline; a read error may underlie this. CDR3 region: CASSLGQGFFAF. DNA for the CDR3: TGTGCCAGCAGCTTGGGACAGGGGTTTTTCGCCTTC. The chain carries TRBV5-6 and TRBJ1-2, with 8 bases identical to TRBD1. The CDR3 is made up of 12 amino acids. Germline CDR1 SGHDT, CDR2 YYEEEE. The variable domain in full, with the rest retrieved from reference TRBV5-6 and TRBJ1-2, is DAGVTQSPTHLIKTRGQQVTLRCSPKSGHDTVSWYQQALGQGPQFIFQYYEEEERQRGNFPDRFSGHQFPNYSSELNVNALLLGDSALYLCASSLGQGFFAFGSGTRLTVV.

This rearrangement joins TRBV7-2 to TRBJ2-3, with TRBD2 matching over 8 bases. J lost 4 bases, V lost 1 base, and 4 bases had no gene match. Germline V gives CDR1 SGHTA, CDR2 FQGNSA. The CDR3 consists of 15 residues. CDR3 loop: CASSLGTGGADTQYF. The CDR3 bases are TGTGCCAGCAGCTTAGGTACGGGAGGGGCAGATACGCAGTATTTT. Looking up the rest from reference TRBV7-2 and TRBJ2-3 gives the full variable domain: GAGVSQSPSNKVTEKGKDVELRCDPISGHTALYWYRQSLGQGLEFLIYFQGNSAPDKSGLPSDRFSAERTGGSVSTLTIQRTQQEDSAVYLCASSLGTGGADTQYFGPGTRLTVL.

The V call is TRBV5-1, the J call TRBJ2-5; D uncertain. Trimming left V 0 bases short and J 0 bases short, with 12 bases between. This CDR3 has 16 amino acids. The germline CDR1 and CDR2 sequences are SGHRS and YFSETQ. This CDR3 reads CASSLGWRRNQETQYF. The DNA for the CDR3 is TGCGCCAGCAGCTTGGGTTGGAGACGGAACCAAGAGACCCAGTACTTC.

Of note for this clone: Other DNA sequences in this specimen translate into the identical CDR3. This sequence joins TRBV7-3 and TRBJ1-1; TRBD1 is a possible D gene (5 bases). The CDR3 totals 13 residues. Germline-derived CDR1 and CDR2 are SGHTA and FQGTGA. The V and J ends lost 3 bases and 3 bases respectively, with 8 bases between them. CDR3 coding DNA: TGTGCCAGCAGCTTGAGCAGGGACACTGAAGCTTTCTTT. Residues: CASSLSRDTEAFF.

A single count supports this clone. The CDR3 nucleotides are TGTGCCAGCAGTTTAGGACTAGCGGGATTGGGTGAGCAGTACTTC. It codes for CASSLGLAGLGEQYF. The chain is built from TRBV6-5 and TRBJ2-7, with 12 bases that match TRBD2. V shed 4 bases, J shed 7 bases, and the junction held 8 bases outside the gene matches. This CDR3 has 15 residues. Germline assignment: CDR1 MNHEY and CDR2 SVGAGI.

The chain carries TRBV5-6 and TRBJ1-4; the match to TRBD1 covers 8 bases. CDR3 length: 14 residues. V lost 4 bases and J lost 7; bases outside the gene matches: 6. The germline gives CDR1 SGHDT, CDR2 YYEEEE. CDR3 sequence: CASSRRTGSEKLFF. The CDR3 DNA reads as TGTGCCAGCAGCCGAAGGACAGGGAGTGAAAAACTGTTTTTT.

Concerning this clone: This sample includes further DNA sequences coding for the same CDR3. The rearrangement uses TRBV7-2 and TRBJ2-3, with 9 nucleotides matching TRBD2. There are 15 residues in the CDR3. Germline V gene lookup returns CDR1 SGHTA and CDR2 FQGNSA. Unmatched junction bases numbered 2, after V lost 0 bases and J lost 4 bases. The CDR3 DNA reads as TGTGCCAGCAGCTTAGCTAGCGGGAGAGCAGATACGCAGTATTTT. This gives the protein CASSLASGRADTQYF.

This sequence joins TRBV11-2 and TRBJ1-4, with 9 bases aligning to TRBD1. This CDR3 comprises 17 residues. The J segment lost 10 bases and the V segment lost 0 bases, leaving 12 bases of the junction unmatched. Germline assignment: CDR1 SGHAT and CDR2 FQNNGV. CDR3 coding DNA: TGTGCCAGCAGCTTAGATCGCCCAACAGGGGGCGGTGGAAAACTGTTTTTT. It codes for CASSLDRPTGGGGKLFF. The variable domain in full, with the rest retrieved from reference TRBV11-2 and TRBJ1-4, is EAGVAQSPRYKIIEKRQSVAFWCNPISGHATLYWYQQILGQGPKLLIQFQNNGVVDDSQLPKDRFSAERLKGVDSTLKIQPAKLEDSAVYLCASSLDRPTGGGGKLFFGSGTQLSVL.

This chain uses TRBV4-3 with TRBJ2-7, with TRBD2 as a possible D gene (5 bases). The CDR3 is made up of 13 amino acids. Trimming took off 1 base at V and 6 bases at J, with 10 bases between the two ends. Germline V gene sequence: CDR1 LGHNA, CDR2 YSLEER. In DNA form, the CDR3 reads TGCGCCAGCAGCCAAGTGGGAGAATCCGAGCAGTACTTC. Encoded protein: CASSQVGESEQYF.

This chain links TRBV21-1 with TRBJ1-1; TRBD1, the table's D call, was not compared with the DNA. TRBV21-1 is a recognized pseudogene. This CDR3 has 16 amino acids. The CDR3, as DNA: TGTGCCAGCACCAGGGGACAGGGTAGGGGGAACACTGAAGCTTTCTTT. This gives the protein CASTRGQGRGNTEAFF.

This chain links TRBV11-2 with TRBJ2-5; the D is unclear. The length of the CDR3 is 14 residues. V lost 3 bases to trimming and J lost 7 bases, with 15 bases between them. Germline lookup yields CDR1 SGHAT and CDR2 FQNNGV. The CDR3 DNA reads TGTGCCAGCAGCTTCTCCGGCCTCGAAGGGACCCAGTACTTC. Amino acid sequence: CASSFSGLEGTQYF.

The rearrangement joins TRBV11-1 to TRBJ2-7; D not resolved. Germline V gives CDR1 SGHAT, CDR2 FQDESV (reference sequence). CDR3 length equals 13 residues. Trimming cost V 5 bases and J 3 bases, with 11 bases left between them. The CDR3 nucleotides read TGTGCCAGCAGCCCCTCGTTGGACTACGAGCAGTACTTC. It encodes CASSPSLDYEQYF.

The chain combines TRBV28 with TRBJ2-5; 7 nucleotides align to TRBD2. Germline CDR1 is MDHEN and CDR2 is SYDVKM. This CDR3 comprises 13 residues. V lost 3 bases, J lost 9 bases, and 7 bases stayed unmatched. In nucleotides, the CDR3 is TGTGCCAGCAGTTTTCGCGGGGGTTCGTCCCAGTACTTC. The encoded protein is CASSFRGGSSQYF.

This chain uses TRBV4-1 with TRBJ2-1; D gene uncertain. Trimming took off 2 bases at V and 6 bases at J, with 14 bases between the two ends. This CDR3 region has 15 residues. Germline V CDR1 and CDR2: MGHRA, YSYEKL. The DNA of the CDR3 is TGCGCCAGCAGCCAATGGCCCCCCCCTCTCAATGAGCAGTTCTTC. This encodes CASSQWPPPLNEQFF.

This chain uses TRBV25-1 with TRBJ2-7, with D possibly TRBD1 on 5 matching bases. Germline CDR1 MGHDK, CDR2 SYGVNS. The CDR3 spans 14 residues. V shed 7 bases and J shed 2 bases, with 15 bases lying between them. CDR3 sequence (DNA): TGTGCCAGCACCCCACCGCAGGGCCCCTACGAGCAGTACTTC. Encoded protein: CASTPPQGPYEQYF.

The chain joins TRBV19 to TRBJ1-5, with D unresolved. With 3 bases removed from V and 3 bases from J, the gap between germline ends came to 9 bases. This CDR3 has 14 residues. CDR1 and CDR2 (germline): LNHDA, SQIVND (reference sequence). The CDR3: CASSIPGYNQPQHF. CDR3 bases: TGTGCCAGTAGTATCCCCGGGTACAATCAGCCCCAGCATTTT.

The chain links TRBV6-1 to TRBJ1-1; TRBD1 aligns across 9 bases. This CDR3 comprises 14 residues. J was trimmed by 3 bases and V by 5 bases; bases with no gene match: 4. Germline V gives CDR1 MNHNS, CDR2 SASEGT. CDR3 coding DNA: TGTGCCAGCAGTCGACAGGGGGGCGACACTGAAGCTTTCTTT. Amino acid sequence: CASSRQGGDTEAFF.

This rearrangement joins TRBV20-1 to TRBJ1-5, with D possibly being TRBD1 (5 bases). Trimming removed 8 bases from V and 9 bases from J, with 11 bases in between. CDR1 and CDR2 from the germline V gene are DFQATT and SNEGSKA (reference sequence). This CDR3 comprises 10 residues. CDR3 DNA: TGCAGTTGGGGGGGGGTGCCCCAGCATTTT. Translated, it gives CSWGGVPQHF.

The chain couples TRBV19 to TRBJ2-5; D remains unclear. V was shortened by 3 bases and J by 2 bases, with 7 bases between the two germline ends. Germline V gene sequence: CDR1 LNHDA, CDR2 SQIVND (reference sequence). This CDR3 has 13 amino acids. DNA of the CDR3: TGTGCCAGTAGTATCCAACAGCAAGAGACCCAGTACTTC. Translating gives CASSIQQQETQYF.

This chain links TRBV7-2 with TRBJ2-3; tentative D call: TRBD1 (7 bases). Germline CDR1 SGHTA, CDR2 FQGNSA. This CDR3 has 15 residues. V was shortened by 5 bases and J by 0 bases, with 12 bases between the two germline ends. The CDR3 DNA reads TGTGCCAGCAGCCCGGAGGGACAGAGCACAGATACGCAGTATTTT. Translated: CASSPEGQSTDTQYF.

V gene TRBV19 combines with J gene TRBJ2-3, with D possibly TRBD2 on 5 matching bases. CDR3 length: 13 residues. V dropped 7 bases and J dropped 4 bases, with 12 bases sitting between them. Germline V gene lookup returns CDR1 LNHDA and CDR2 SQIVND (reference sequence). CDR3 sequence (DNA): TGTGCCAGTAACAGAGGGATGTCAGATACGCAGTATTTT. It encodes CASNRGMSDTQYF.

The rearrangement uses TRBV4-3 and TRBJ2-6; perhaps TRBD2 as D (5 bases). Germline V gene lookup returns CDR1 LGHNA and CDR2 YSLEER. The V gene lost 4 bases and the J gene lost 0 bases, with 13 bases spanning the gap. The CDR3 sequence is 17 residues long. The chain's CDR3 is CASSRGRENSGANVLTF. CDR3 DNA: TGCGCCAGCAGCCGCGGACGGGAAAACTCTGGGGCCAACGTCCTGACTTTC.

The chain has TRBV28 and TRBJ2-5; TRBD2 matches 14 bases. Trimming cost V 5 bases and J 5 bases; bases outside gene matches: 7. Per the germline V gene, CDR1 is MDHEN and CDR2 is SYDVKM. CDR3 size: 16 residues. CDR3 amino acids: CASSPLTSGREETQYF. The CDR3 DNA follows: TGTGCCAGCAGTCCCCTGACTAGCGGGAGGGAGGAGACCCAGTACTTC.